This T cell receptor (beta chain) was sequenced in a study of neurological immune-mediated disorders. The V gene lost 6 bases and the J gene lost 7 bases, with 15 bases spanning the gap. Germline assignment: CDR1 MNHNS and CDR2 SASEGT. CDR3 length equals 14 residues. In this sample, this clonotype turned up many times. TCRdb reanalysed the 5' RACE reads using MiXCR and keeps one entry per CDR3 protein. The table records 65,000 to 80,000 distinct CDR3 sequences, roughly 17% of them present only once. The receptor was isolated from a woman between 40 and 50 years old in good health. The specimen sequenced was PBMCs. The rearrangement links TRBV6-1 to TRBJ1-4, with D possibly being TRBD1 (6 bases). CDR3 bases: TGTGCCAGCAGCCCAGGGGAATTTAGTGAAAAACTGTTTTTT. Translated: CASSPGEFSEKLFF.